This is a list of T cell receptor beta chains from one sample in a study of blood T cell repertoires in COVID-19. Sequenced by immunoSEQ multiplex PCR; TCRdb stores in-frame clones only, minus some. Of approximately 100,000 clones listed, about 85% are singletons. Input material: peripheral blood. The source of these receptors is a man at least 80 years old with acute or convalescent COVID-19. Both conserved end residues are part of each CDR3. A D gene is named only where the DNA matches it firmly. Some rows have no size entry. The others give once, few or many, or a class for an expanded clone.

V	D	size	J	DNA	CDR3
TRBV3-1/TRBV3-2	TRBD1	-	TRBJ2-7	TGTGCCAGCAGCCAGGGGACAGGGCTCTACGAGCAGTACTTC	CASSQGTGLYEQYF
TRBV18	TRBD2	-	TRBJ2-5	TGTGCCAGCTCACCCATAGCGGGAGAAGAGACCCAGTACTTC	CASSPIAGEETQYF
TRBV5-1	TRBD1	few	TRBJ2-1	TGCGCCAGCAGCTCAATGGCCGGGACAGGGGGCAATGAGCAGTTCTTC	CASSSMAGTGGNEQFF
TRBV6-5	-	-	TRBJ2-7	TGTGCCAGCAGTTACATCCAGGCCAGCAGGCTCTACGAGCAGTACTTC	CASSYIQASRLYEQYF
TRBV11-1	-	once	TRBJ2-1	TGTGCCAGCAGCTTAGCGGGGCGGCAGGGCTCCTACAATGAGCAGTTCTTC	CASSLAGRQGSYNEQFF
TRBV30	-	-	TRBJ1-5	TGTGCCTGGAGTCCCCCAGGAACCGTCAATCAGCCCCAGCATTTT	CAWSPPGTVNQPQHF
TRBV2	TRBD1	-	TRBJ2-2	TGTGCCAGCAGCCCTTTGCCGGGACAGGCTGCGTCGGATCGGACCGGGGAGCTGTTTTTT	CASSPLPGQAASDRTGELFF
TRBV4-3	TRBD2	-	TRBJ2-1	TGCGCCAGCAGCCAAGGGGCTAGCGGGGACAATGAGCAGTTCTTC	CASSQGASGDNEQFF
TRBV7-3	-	-	TRBJ1-2	TGTGCCAGCAGCCTCAAGGCCGGGGGGGCGCAAGGCTATGGCTACACCTTC	CASSLKAGGAQGYGYTF
TRBV30	-	few	TRBJ2-2	TGTGCCTGGAGCCGGGGGGCCAGGAACACCGGGGAGCTGTTTTTT	CAWSRGARNTGELFF
TRBV7-9	-	-	TRBJ1-1	TGTGCCAGCAGCTTAGTAGATGCTTTCTTT	CASSLVDAFF
TRBV7-9	TRBD1	-	TRBJ2-5	TGTGCCAGCAGCCACCCTTCCCCCATCGGGACAGAACAAGAGACCCAGTACTTC	CASSHPSPIGTEQETQYF
TRBV9	TRBD1	once	TRBJ2-5	TGTGCCAGCAGCGGTCACAGGGGTTCGGCGGAGACCCAGTACTTC	CASSGHRGSAETQYF
TRBV2	TRBD1	-	TRBJ2-5	TGTGCCAGCAGAGGGACAGCTCAAGAGACCCAGTACTTC	CASRGTAQETQYF
TRBV5-1	-	-	TRBJ1-3	TGCGCCAGCAGCTTAGGGACCCCGGGGGACACCATATATTTT	CASSLGTPGDTIYF
TRBV20-1	-	-	TRBJ2-7	TGCAGTGCTAGGCGGGTCGAGCAGTACTTC	CSARRVEQYF
TRBV6-2/TRBV6-3	-	few	TRBJ1-2	TGTGCCAGCAGTTACGCCAGACATTACTATGGCTACACCTTC	CASSYARHYYGYTF
TRBV6-1	-	-	TRBJ1-2	TGTGCCAGCAGTGACACCAGGGCGAGGTATGGCTACACCTTC	CASSDTRARYGYTF
TRBV6-5	-	-	TRBJ2-3	TGTGCCAATAGGGTGGGAGAGGGTTGGGATACGCAGTATTTT	CANRVGEGWDTQYF
TRBV28	TRBD2	-	TRBJ2-1	TGTGCCAGCAGTTTCCGTAGCGGGAGTTCTCCCTACAATGAGCAGTTCTTC	CASSFRSGSSPYNEQFF